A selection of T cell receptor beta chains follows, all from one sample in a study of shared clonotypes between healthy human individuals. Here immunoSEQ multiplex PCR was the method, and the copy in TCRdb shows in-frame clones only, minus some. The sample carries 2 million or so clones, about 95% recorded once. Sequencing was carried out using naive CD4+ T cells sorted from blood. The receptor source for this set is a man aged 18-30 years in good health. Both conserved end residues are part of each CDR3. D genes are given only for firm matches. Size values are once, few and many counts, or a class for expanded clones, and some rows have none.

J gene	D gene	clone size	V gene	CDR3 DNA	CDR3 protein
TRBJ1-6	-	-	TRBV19	TGTGCCAGTAACCCACAGGTTAACTATAATTCACCCCTCCACTTT	CASNPQVNYNSPLHF
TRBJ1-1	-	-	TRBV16	TGTGCCAGCAGCCAATCAAGGGGGGTGAGTGAAGCTTTCTTT	CASSQSRGVSEAFF
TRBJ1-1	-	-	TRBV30	TGTGCCTGGAGTGTACTCAGGGTGTCGGCAAACACTGAAGCTTTCTTT	CAWSVLRVSANTEAFF
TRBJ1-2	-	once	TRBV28	TGTGCCAGCAGTCCTGGGTCAGTGGCGGGCTACACCTTC	CASSPGSVAGYTF
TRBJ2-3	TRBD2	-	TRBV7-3	TGTGCCAGCAGCTCTGCGGGGGTCACAGATACGCAGTATTTT	CASSSAGVTDTQYF
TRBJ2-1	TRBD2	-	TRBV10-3	TGTGCCATCAGGGAAACTAGCGGGAGCTACAATGAGCAGTTCTTC	CAIRETSGSYNEQFF
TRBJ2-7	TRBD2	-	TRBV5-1	TGCGCCAGCAGCTTAACCCAAGCGGGGCGGTACGAGCAGTACTTC	CASSLTQAGRYEQYF
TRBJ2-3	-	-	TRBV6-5	TGTGCCAGCAGTTCGCGAGATACGCAGTATTTT	CASSSRDTQYF
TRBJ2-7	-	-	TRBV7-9	TGTGCCAGCAGCTTAGAAGGGCCCCCGGAGTACGAGCAGTACTTC	CASSLEGPPEYEQYF
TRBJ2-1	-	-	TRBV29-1	TGCAGCGTTGAAGGGCGGCTGTACAATGAGCAGTTCTTC	CSVEGRLYNEQFF
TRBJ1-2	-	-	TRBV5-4	TGTGCCAGCAGCCCTACAAACACAGGGAAAAACCTTCATGGCTACACCTTC	CASSPTNTGKNLHGYTF
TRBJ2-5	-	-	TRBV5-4	TGTGCCAGCAGCTGGTACAGGGCCGAGACCCAGTACTTC	CASSWYRAETQYF
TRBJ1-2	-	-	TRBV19	TGTGCCAGTAGTATGAACCCGGGACTTTCAGTCTACACCTTC	CASSMNPGLSVYTF
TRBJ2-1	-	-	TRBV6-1	TGTGCCAGCAGTGGCCGAACTCGGGACGTCTTGTATGAGCAGTTCTTC	CASSGRTRDVLYEQFF
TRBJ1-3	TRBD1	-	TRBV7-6	TGTGCCAGCAGACCCCAGACAGGGGCAGGAAACACCATATATTTT	CASRPQTGAGNTIYF
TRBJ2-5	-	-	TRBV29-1	TGCAGCGTTGAACAAGAGACCCAGTACTTC	CSVEQETQYF
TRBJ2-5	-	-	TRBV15	TGTGCCACCAGCAGAGAGGGAGAGACCCAGTACTTC	CATSREGETQYF
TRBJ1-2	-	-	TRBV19	TGTGCCAGCAGGTCGGTGGGGGATAACTATGGCTACACCTTC	CASRSVGDNYGYTF
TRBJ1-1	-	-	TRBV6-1	TGTGCCAGCAGTGTCTCGGGACCGGGCACTGAAGCTTTCTTT	CASSVSGPGTEAFF
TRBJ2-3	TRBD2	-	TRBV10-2	TGCGCCAGCAGGACTAGCGGGGTTACAGATACGCAGTATTTT	CASRTSGVTDTQYF
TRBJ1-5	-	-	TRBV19	TGTGCCAGTAGTATCTTACCATCCCGGTCGTATCAGCCCCAGCATTTT	CASSILPSRSYQPQHF
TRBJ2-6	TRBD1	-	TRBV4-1	TGCGCCAGCAGCCATCCCGGGACAGCCACCTCTGGGGCCAACGTCCTGACTTTC	CASSHPGTATSGANVLTF
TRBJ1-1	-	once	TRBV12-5	TGTGCTAGTGGTCCGGACAGCTCCGGCACTGAAGCTTTCTTT	CASGPDSSGTEAFF
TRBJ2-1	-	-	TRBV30	TGTGCCTGGAGTCCCCTAGGACTTCCCACCTACAATGAGCAGTTCTTC	CAWSPLGLPTYNEQFF
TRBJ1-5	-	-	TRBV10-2	TGCGCCAGCAGTGAACAGACTTATAGCAATCAGCCCCAGCATTTT	CASSEQTYSNQPQHF
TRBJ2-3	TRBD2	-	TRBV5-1	TGCGCCAGCAGCCGGGGGACTAGCGGGAACACAGATACGCAGTATTTT	CASSRGTSGNTDTQYF
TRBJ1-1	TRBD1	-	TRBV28	TGTGCCAGCAGTTTGATGGGGACAGGGGACACTGAAGCTTTCTTT	CASSLMGTGDTEAFF
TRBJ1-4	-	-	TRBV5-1	TGCGCCAGCAGCTTGGAGAATGAAAAACTGTTTTTT	CASSLENEKLFF
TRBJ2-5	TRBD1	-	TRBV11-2	TGTGCCAGCAGATCGACAGGGGGCTCTCGAGAGACCCAGTACTTC	CASRSTGGSRETQYF
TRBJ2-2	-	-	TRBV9	TGTGCCAGCAGTTACCTAGGGGGAGCAGCCGGGGAGCTGTTTTTT	CASSYLGGAAGELFF
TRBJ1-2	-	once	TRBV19	TGTGCCAGTACCATAGGGGACTATGGCTACACCTTC	CASTIGDYGYTF
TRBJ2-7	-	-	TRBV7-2	TGTGCCAGCAGCCCAGGACGGAGCCCCTACGAGCAGTACTTC	CASSPGRSPYEQYF
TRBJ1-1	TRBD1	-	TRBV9	TGTGCCAGCAGCGTAGTCCCAGGGGGGAACACTGAAGCTTTCTTT	CASSVVPGGNTEAFF
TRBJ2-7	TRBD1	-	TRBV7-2	TGTGCCAGCAGCTCGATCGCATCGGGGACAGGCCGGTACGAGCAGTACTTC	CASSSIASGTGRYEQYF
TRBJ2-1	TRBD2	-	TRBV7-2	TGTGCCAGCAGCTCCCGAGCGGGGGGGCACTACAATGAGCAGTTCTTC	CASSSRAGGHYNEQFF
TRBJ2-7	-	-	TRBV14	TGTGCCAGCAGCCAGTCAGGGATCGAGCAGTACTTC	CASSQSGIEQYF
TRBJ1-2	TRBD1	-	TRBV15	TGTGCCACCAGCAGAGTCGGCAGGCCAGGGGGTGGCTACACCTTC	CATSRVGRPGGGYTF
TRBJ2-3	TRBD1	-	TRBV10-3	TGTGCCATCAGTGGGACCGGGACAGGGACAGATACGCAGTATTTT	CAISGTGTGTDTQYF
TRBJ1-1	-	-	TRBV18	TGTGCCAGCTCTTCAGAACTCACTGAAGCTTTCTTT	CASSSELTEAFF
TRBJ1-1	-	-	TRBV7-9	TGTGCCAGCAGCTCTGGGCCAGGGTATGCTTTCTTT	CASSSGPGYAFF
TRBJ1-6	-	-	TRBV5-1	TGCGCCAGCAGCGAACAGGGTGGGAATTCACCCCTCCACTTT	CASSEQGGNSPLHF
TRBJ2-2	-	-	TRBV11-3	TGTGCCAGCAGCTTGGGGTCCGGGAGTTTTGGCACCGGGGAGCTGTTTTTT	CASSLGSGSFGTGELFF
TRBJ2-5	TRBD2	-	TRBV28	TGTGCCAGCAGTTTACCCAGCGGGGAGAACCAAGAGACCCAGTACTTC	CASSLPSGENQETQYF
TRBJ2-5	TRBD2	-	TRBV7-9	TGTGCCAGCAGCCCGCCGCGGGAGGGCCAAGAGACCCAGTACTTC	CASSPPREGQETQYF
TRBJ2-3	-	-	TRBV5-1	TGCGCCAGCAGCGCAGAGGGCCTGGGCACAGATACGCAGTATTTT	CASSAEGLGTDTQYF
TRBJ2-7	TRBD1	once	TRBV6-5	TGTGCCAGCAGCACTACAGGGGGCAAACCCTACGAGCAGTACTTC	CASSTTGGKPYEQYF
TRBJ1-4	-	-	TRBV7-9	TGTGCCAGCAGCTTAGATCCGCAACGGGGTGAAAAACTGTTTTTT	CASSLDPQRGEKLFF
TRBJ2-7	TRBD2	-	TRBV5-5	TGTGCCACCTCACTAGCGGTAGACCCCTACGAGCAGTACTTC	CATSLAVDPYEQYF
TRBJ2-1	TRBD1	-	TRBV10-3	TGTGCCATCAGCCCGGGACAGGGGCGAGAGTACAATGAGCAGTTCTTC	CAISPGQGREYNEQFF
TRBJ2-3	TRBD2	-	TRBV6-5	TGTGCCAGCAGTCCGGGACTAGCCTCCACAGATACGCAGTATTTT	CASSPGLASTDTQYF
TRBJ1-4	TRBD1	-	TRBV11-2	TGTGCCAGCAGCTTGGCAGGGGGAGGTGAAAAACTGTTTTTT	CASSLAGGGEKLFF
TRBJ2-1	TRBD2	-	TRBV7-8	TGTGCCAGCAGCCCCGGGGGGGGCTCCTACAATGAGCAGTTCTTC	CASSPGGGSYNEQFF
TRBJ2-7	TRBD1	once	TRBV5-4	TGTGCCAGCAGCACCGGACAGGGTACGGACTACGAGCAGTACTTC	CASSTGQGTDYEQYF
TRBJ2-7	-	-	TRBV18	TGTGCCAGCTCCCCCGGGACGAGCGTGGAGCAGTACTTC	CASSPGTSVEQYF
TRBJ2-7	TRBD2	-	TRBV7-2	TGTGCCAGCAGCCCGGGACTAGCGGGAGGGCAGACCTACGAGCAGTACTTC	CASSPGLAGGQTYEQYF
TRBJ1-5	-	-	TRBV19	TGTGCCAGTAGACCAGGGGAAGTGGGCAGCAATCAGCCCCAGCATTTT	CASRPGEVGSNQPQHF
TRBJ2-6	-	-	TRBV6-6	TGTGCCAGCAGTTACTTGGGGACAAGTGGGGCCAACGTCCTGACTTTC	CASSYLGTSGANVLTF
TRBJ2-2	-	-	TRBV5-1	TGCGCCAGCAGCAGCTCAGGGAACACCGGGGAGCTGTTTTTT	CASSSSGNTGELFF
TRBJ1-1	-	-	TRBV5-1	TGCGCCAGCAGCCATTCGCAAGCCACTGAAGCTTTCTTT	CASSHSQATEAFF